A single sample is the source of the 8 T cell receptor beta chains below, sequenced in a study of T cell changes during pregnancy in multiple sclerosis. Libraries were prepared by immunoSEQ multiplex PCR; TCRdb keeps only in-frame clonotypes and omits some of them. The data hold 50,000 or so clones, with roughly 92% observed a single time. Specimen: CD4+ T cells from peripheral blood mononuclear cells, collected in the third trimester of pregnancy. Receptor source: a female donor with multiple sclerosis, enrolled in a pregnancy study.

The rearrangement links TRBV19 to TRBJ1-5; unclear D gene. Between the trimmed V and J ends, which lost 1 base and 0 bases, there was a span of 4 bases. The germline CDR1 and CDR2 sequences are LNHDA and SQIVND (reference sequence). The CDR3 contains 14 residues. In DNA form, the CDR3 reads TGTGCCAGTAGTATAGTATTTAGCAATCAGCCCCAGCATTTT. Amino acids: CASSIVFSNQPQHF.

The CDR3 reads CASSLVGGGGLSYEQYF. CDR3 nucleotides: TGTGCCAGCAGCTTAGTGGGTGGTGGAGGCCTCTCCTACGAGCAGTACTTC. The J gene is TRBJ2-7, the V gene TRBV7-3, with D possibly being TRBD2 (5 bases). CDR3 length: 17 residues. Trimming stripped 2 bases from V and 0 bases from J, with 17 bases between. Germline CDR1 reads SGHTA; CDR2 reads FQGTGA.

The V and J genes are TRBV18 and TRBJ2-2, with 7 bases lining up with TRBD2. The CDR3 sequence is 16 residues long. Germline CDR1 reads KGHSH; CDR2 reads LQKENI. The J segment lost 5 bases and the V segment lost 0 bases, leaving 6 bases of the junction unmatched. The CDR3, as DNA: TGTGCCAGCTCACCACCGAGGCAGGGAGGGACCGGGGAGCTGTTTTTT. Translating it yields CASSPPRQGGTGELFF.

The chain combines TRBV4-1 with TRBJ1-4; D perhaps matches TRBD1 (6 bases). With 4 bases removed from V and 4 bases from J, the gap between germline ends came to 16 bases. There are 16 residues in the CDR3. Germline V gene sequence: CDR1 MGHRA, CDR2 YSYEKL. Here the CDR3 reads CASSPIKTGYNEKLFF. The CDR3 nucleotides are TGCGCCAGCAGCCCTATTAAGACAGGATATAATGAAAAACTGTTTTTT.

This clone was picked up one time. J is TRBJ2-3 and V is TRBV6-1; 10 nucleotides agree with TRBD2. The germline V gene encodes CDR1 MNHNS and CDR2 SASEGT. The CDR3 has 15 amino acids. V dropped 5 bases and J dropped 6; count of bases not matched to a gene: 8. Here the CDR3 DNA reads TGTGCCAGCAGTCCCCAGCGGGGGGGCCCCGATACGCAGTATTTT. It codes for CASSPQRGGPDTQYF.

The chain has TRBV9 and TRBJ1-1, with a weak D call TRBD1 (5 bases). Germline CDR1 and CDR2: SGDLS and YYNGEE. This CDR3 has 15 amino acids. With 1 base removed from V and 5 bases from J, the gap between germline ends came to 15 bases. CDR3 DNA sequence: TGTGCCAGCAGCGTAAATCAGGGATTAGAGACTGAAGCTTTCTTT. It specifies CASSVNQGLETEAFF. Variable domain in full (rest from reference TRBV9 and TRBJ1-1): DSGVTQTPKHLITATGQRVTLRCSPRSGDLSVYWYQQSLDQGLQFLIQYYNGEERAKGNILERFSAQQFPDLHSELNLSSLELGDSALYFCASSVNQGLETEAFFGQGTRLTVV.

The CDR3 DNA follows: TGTGCCAGCAGTGACAACAGGGTAGGGGAGACCCAGTACTTC. Translation: CASSDNRVGETQYF. The chain joins TRBV25-1 to TRBJ2-5; D possibly corresponds to TRBD1 (6 bases). CDR3 length: 14 residues. Germline CDR1 is MGHDK and CDR2 is SYGVNS. Trimming took 3 bases from V and 5 from J, leaving 13 bases between them.

This chain uses TRBV5-1 with TRBJ2-5; 8 positions agree with TRBD1. CDR3 length: 16 amino acids. V lost 6 bases and J lost 0; bases outside the gene matches: 10. Germline-derived CDR1 and CDR2 are SGHRS and YFSETQ. CDR3 protein: CASKASDRGYQETQYF. For the CDR3, the DNA is TGCGCCAGCAAAGCGAGCGACAGGGGATACCAAGAGACCCAGTACTTC.